These T cell receptor beta chains were read from a single sample in a study of TIL therapy for anti-PD-1-resistant metastatic lung cancer. Produced via immunoSEQ multiplex PCR; TCRdb's table is partial and in-frame only. The sample holds 60,000 or so clones, about 69% seen once. This specimen consisted of blood, obtained at baseline. All receptors derive from a person aged 25 to 80 with non-small cell lung cancer. The CDR3 runs from the conserved cysteine through the conserved F or W. Fields, in order: clone size, J gene, V gene, D gene, CDR3 protein, CDR3 DNA. The D gene is left open where the match is weak. Part of the rows lack a size; the others show once, few, many or a class for expanded clones.

size: .
J: TRBJ2-3
V: TRBV4-1
D: .
CDR3: CASSQGAGDTQYF
DNA: TGCGCCAGCAGCCAAGGAGCGGGTGATACGCAGTATTTT

size: .
J: TRBJ1-1
V: TRBV6-1
D: TRBD1
CDR3: CASSEAVQGAANTEAFF
DNA: TGTGCCAGCAGTGAAGCGGTCCAGGGGGCAGCGAACACTGAAGCTTTCTTT

size: .
J: TRBJ2-5
V: TRBV15
D: .
CDR3: CATSRDAAGKETQYF
DNA: TGTGCCACCAGCAGAGATGCTGCGGGGAAAGAGACCCAGTACTTC

size: .
J: TRBJ2-2
V: TRBV9
D: .
CDR3: CASSVEGNGELFF
DNA: TGTGCCAGCAGCGTCGAAGGCAACGGGGAGCTGTTTTTT

size: .
J: TRBJ1-1
V: TRBV19
D: .
CDR3: CASSALFRTMNTEAFF
DNA: TGTGCCAGTAGTGCCCTGTTTCGTACGATGAACACTGAAGCTTTCTTT

size: .
J: TRBJ1-3
V: TRBV6-5
D: .
CDR3: CASRDGPTTGNTIYF
DNA: TGTGCCAGCAGGGACGGCCCCACTACCGGAAACACCATATATTTT

size: .
J: TRBJ2-2
V: TRBV9
D: TRBD2
CDR3: CASSLGLAGADTGELFF
DNA: TGTGCCAGCAGTCTCGGACTAGCGGGAGCGGACACCGGGGAGCTGTTTTTT

size: .
J: TRBJ1-5
V: TRBV16
D: .
CDR3: CASSQSDSQNQPQHF
DNA: TGTGCCAGCAGCCAGTCGGACAGTCAAAATCAGCCCCAGCATTTT

size: .
J: TRBJ2-7
V: TRBV6-6
D: TRBD1
CDR3: CASSLGTGLREQYF
DNA: TGTGCCAGCAGCCTCGGGACAGGGCTCCGCGAGCAGTACTTC

size: .
J: TRBJ1-1
V: TRBV6-5
D: .
CDR3: CASSLGMNTEAFF
DNA: TGTGCCAGCAGTCTGGGGATGAACACTGAAGCTTTCTTT

size: .
J: TRBJ1-1
V: TRBV5-6
D: .
CDR3: CASRKTSNTEAFF
DNA: TGTGCCAGCAGGAAGACTTCGAACACTGAAGCTTTCTTT

size: .
J: TRBJ2-3
V: TRBV10-1
D: TRBD2
CDR3: CASSRDYTDTQYF
DNA: TGCGCCAGCAGTCGGGACTACACAGATACGCAGTATTTT

size: .
J: TRBJ1-5
V: TRBV19
D: .
CDR3: CASSIAGTHAPQHF
DNA: TGTGCCAGTAGTATTGCAGGAACCCATGCGCCCCAGCATTTT

size: .
J: TRBJ1-2
V: TRBV9
D: TRBD1
CDR3: CASSVEEGARGGYTF
DNA: TGTGCCAGCAGCGTAGAGGAGGGGGCGAGAGGAGGCTACACCTTC

size: few
J: TRBJ2-7
V: TRBV5-1
D: .
CDR3: CASSLYWGSPYEQYF
DNA: TGCGCCAGCAGCTTGTATTGGGGCTCTCCCTACGAGCAGTACTTC

size: medium-sized
J: TRBJ2-7
V: TRBV6-5
D: .
CDR3: CASSYGEVGEQYF
DNA: TGTGCCAGCAGTTACGGGGAAGTGGGCGAGCAGTACTTC

size: .
J: TRBJ2-3
V: TRBV29-1
D: .
CDR3: CSVPRTGITDTQYF
DNA: TGCAGCGTCCCTCGGACCGGGATTACAGATACGCAGTATTTT

size: .
J: TRBJ1-1
V: TRBV5-1
D: .
CDR3: CASSPGGVGGTEAFF
DNA: TGCGCCAGCAGCCCCGGTGGGGTGGGCGGCACTGAAGCTTTCTTT

size: few
J: TRBJ1-1
V: TRBV30
D: TRBD1
CDR3: CAWSGLGQGFSNTEAFF
DNA: TGTGCCTGGAGTGGACTTGGACAGGGGTTTTCCAACACTGAAGCTTTCTTT

size: few
J: TRBJ1-4
V: TRBV30
D: .
CDR3: CASGGRLEKLFF
DNA: TGTGCCTCGGGGGGCCGCTTGGAGAAACTGTTTTTT

size: .
J: TRBJ1-1
V: TRBV11-1
D: .
CDR3: CASSLTSLYTEAFF
DNA: TGTGCCAGCAGCTTAACCTCACTCTACACTGAAGCTTTCTTT

size: .
J: TRBJ1-1
V: TRBV28
D: .
CDR3: CASSSQLGAGAEAFF
DNA: TGTGCCAGCAGTTCGCAGTTGGGGGCGGGGGCTGAAGCTTTCTTT

size: .
J: TRBJ2-7
V: TRBV7-9
D: .
CDR3: CASSFSTYEQYF
DNA: TGTGCCAGCAGCTTTAGTACCTACGAGCAGTACTTC

size: few
J: TRBJ2-1
V: TRBV18
D: .
CDR3: CASSPNFSSRDEQFF
DNA: TGTGCCAGCTCACCAAATTTCTCGTCGCGGGATGAGCAGTTCTTC

size: .
J: TRBJ2-3
V: TRBV6-5
D: TRBD2
CDR3: CASSFSGRRPDTQYF
DNA: TGTGCCAGCAGCTTTAGCGGGAGGAGGCCAGATACGCAGTATTTT

size: .
J: TRBJ1-1
V: TRBV30
D: .
CDR3: CAWSSTGHTEAFF
DNA: TGTGCCTGGAGTTCCACAGGGCACACTGAAGCTTTCTTT

size: .
J: TRBJ1-2
V: TRBV7-3
D: TRBD1
CDR3: CASSNMPGQGGNYGYTF
DNA: TGTGCCAGCAGCAACATGCCCGGACAGGGGGGTAACTATGGCTACACCTTC

size: .
J: TRBJ2-2
V: TRBV5-1
D: TRBD1
CDR3: CASSLTLPGQGAGELFF
DNA: TGCGCCAGCAGCTTGACATTACCGGGACAGGGGGCCGGGGAGCTGTTTTTT

size: few
J: TRBJ2-7
V: TRBV6-5
D: .
CDR3: CASKPFNGYLYEQYF
DNA: TGTGCCAGCAAACCGTTTAATGGCTACCTCTACGAGCAGTACTTC

size: .
J: TRBJ2-5
V: TRBV7-5
D: .
CDR3: CARSLWMAETQYF
DNA: TGTGCCAGAAGCTTGTGGATGGCAGAGACCCAGTACTTC

size: .
J: TRBJ2-1
V: TRBV11-3
D: .
CDR3: CASSLTREDEQFF
DNA: TGTGCCAGCAGCTTGACCAGGGAAGATGAGCAGTTCTTC

size: .
J: TRBJ2-1
V: TRBV7-8
D: .
CDR3: CASSFWTGDNEQFF
DNA: TGTGCCAGCAGCTTTTGGACTGGAGACAATGAGCAGTTCTTC

size: .
J: TRBJ2-7
V: TRBV11-3
D: .
CDR3: CASSLGSYRTYEQYF
DNA: TGTGCCAGCAGCTTAGGCAGCTACAGGACCTACGAGCAGTACTTC

size: .
J: TRBJ1-2
V: TRBV9
D: .
CDR3: CASSFSPAGGHGYTF
DNA: TGTGCCAGCAGCTTCAGCCCCGCGGGCGGGCATGGCTACACCTTC

size: .
J: TRBJ1-2
V: TRBV11-3
D: TRBD1
CDR3: CASSPRDREFGYTF
DNA: TGTGCCAGCAGCCCGCGGGACAGGGAGTTTGGCTACACCTTC

size: few
J: TRBJ1-2
V: TRBV6-1
D: TRBD1
CDR3: CASSIRDRGTYGYTF
DNA: TGTGCCAGCAGTATCCGGGACAGGGGAACCTATGGCTACACCTTC

size: .
J: TRBJ2-7
V: TRBV7-9
D: TRBD1
CDR3: CASSPQNRGLTHEQYF
DNA: TGTGCCAGCAGCCCACAAAACAGGGGGCTGACCCACGAGCAGTACTTC

size: .
J: TRBJ2-7
V: TRBV2
D: TRBD1
CDR3: CASSEDRGQEQYF
DNA: TGTGCCAGCAGTGAGGACAGGGGGCAAGAGCAGTACTTC

size: .
J: TRBJ2-3
V: TRBV6-1
D: TRBD2
CDR3: CASSEVLAGVADTQYF
DNA: TGTGCCAGCAGTGAAGTTCTAGCGGGAGTGGCAGATACGCAGTATTTT

size: .
J: TRBJ2-3
V: TRBV5-1
D: .
CDR3: CASSAEGDTQYF
DNA: TGCGCCAGCAGCGCAGAGGGAGATACGCAGTATTTT

size: .
J: TRBJ2-2
V: TRBV9
D: .
CDR3: CASSVVVGANTGELFF
DNA: TGTGCCAGCAGCGTAGTCGTCGGAGCGAACACCGGGGAGCTGTTTTTT

size: .
J: TRBJ2-3
V: TRBV21-1
D: .
CDR3: CASSKSGPRTSTDTQYF
DNA: TGTGCCAGCAGCAAAAGCGGCCCGAGGACTAGCACAGATACGCAGTATTTT

size: .
J: TRBJ2-3
V: TRBV5-1
D: .
CDR3: CASSLNTRDTQYF
DNA: TGCGCCAGCAGCTTGAACACGCGAGATACGCAGTATTTT

size: .
J: TRBJ1-2
V: TRBV29-1
D: .
CDR3: CSAGAGTSNYGYTF
DNA: TGCAGCGCGGGTGCCGGGACATCTAACTATGGCTACACCTTC

size: few
J: TRBJ2-7
V: TRBV6-5
D: .
CDR3: CASSYVQGRGYEQYF
DNA: TGTGCCAGCAGTTACGTCCAGGGTAGGGGCTACGAGCAGTACTTC

size: .
J: TRBJ2-1
V: TRBV6-6
D: TRBD2
CDR3: CASSYPGLGDNEQFF
DNA: TGTGCCAGCAGTTACCCGGGACTAGGTGACAATGAGCAGTTCTTC

size: .
J: TRBJ2-3
V: TRBV7-2
D: .
CDR3: CASSRGDTQYF
DNA: TGTGCCAGCTCGCGGGGAGATACGCAGTATTTT

size: .
J: TRBJ2-1
V: TRBV9
D: .
CDR3: CASSPSQVNEQFF
DNA: TGTGCCAGCAGCCCCTCTCAGGTAAATGAGCAGTTCTTC

size: .
J: TRBJ1-1
V: TRBV10-3
D: .
CDR3: CAISESMVGGYPEAFF
DNA: TGTGCCATCAGTGAGTCGATGGTCGGCGGGTACCCTGAAGCTTTCTTT

size: few
J: TRBJ1-6
V: TRBV5-1
D: .
CDR3: CASSLAEVRGNSPLHF
DNA: TGCGCCAGCAGCTTGGCCGAAGTACGGGGGAATTCACCCCTCCACTTT

size: .
J: TRBJ2-5
V: TRBV5-1
D: TRBD1
CDR3: CASSSGTGGLETQYF
DNA: TGCGCCAGCAGCTCCGGGACAGGGGGCCTAGAGACCCAGTACTTC

size: .
J: TRBJ2-3
V: TRBV5-5
D: .
CDR3: CASSLVGIPDTQYF
DNA: TGTGCCAGCAGCTTGGTGGGGATTCCAGATACGCAGTATTTT

size: few
J: TRBJ1-2
V: TRBV11-3
D: .
CDR3: CASSGTPNLGYTF
DNA: TGTGCCAGTTCCGGGACACCGAATTTGGGCTACACCTTC

size: .
J: TRBJ1-6
V: TRBV14
D: TRBD1
CDR3: CASSTTGTGVHF
DNA: TGTGCCAGCAGCACGACCGGGACAGGAGTCCACTTT

size: .
J: TRBJ1-5
V: TRBV7-2
D: .
CDR3: CASSNKNQPQHF
DNA: TGTGCCAGCAGCAACAAGAATCAGCCCCAGCATTTT